This T cell receptor beta chain was retrieved from a study of Ad26.COV2.S vaccination and SARS-CoV-2 variants. Background on the study: Donor got 5x10^10 or 1x10^11 viral particles of Ad26.COV2.S. Findings and limits, study-wide: CD8+ and CD4+ T cells specific for spike reportedly responded with substantial breadth after vaccination. Vaccine recipients had higher spike-specific TCR breadth than placebo recipients.

Indicated treatment: some 20 received Ad26.COV2.S at low or high dose, single or two shots; 5 received placebo; per-sample allocation not given. Collection of the samples took place on day 63 after the first injection of vaccine or placebo. What was given as vaccine was an Ad26 vector encoding Wuhan-strain SARS-CoV-2 spike. Only in-frame clones appear in the TCRdb table, and some are missing; sequencing was by immunoSEQ multiplex PCR. The sample has about 680,000 clones, 89% seen once. Regarding this clone: Its antigen remains unidentified.

The germline V gene has CDR1 MNHEY and CDR2 SVGEGT. The CDR3 runs to 11 residues. V lost 8 bases and J lost 10, with 9 bases in between. Sequences were derived from peripheral blood, sampled in a trial of Ad26.COV2.S vaccine versus placebo. V usage is TRBV6-2 or TRBV6-3 and J usage is TRBJ1-6; D not certain. The sequence was collected from a person between 18 and 65 years old who received the Ad26.COV2.S COVID-19 vaccine or a placebo. The CDR3: CASGSGSPLHF. In nucleotides, the CDR3 is TGTGCCAGCGGTTCTGGGTCACCCCTCCACTTT.